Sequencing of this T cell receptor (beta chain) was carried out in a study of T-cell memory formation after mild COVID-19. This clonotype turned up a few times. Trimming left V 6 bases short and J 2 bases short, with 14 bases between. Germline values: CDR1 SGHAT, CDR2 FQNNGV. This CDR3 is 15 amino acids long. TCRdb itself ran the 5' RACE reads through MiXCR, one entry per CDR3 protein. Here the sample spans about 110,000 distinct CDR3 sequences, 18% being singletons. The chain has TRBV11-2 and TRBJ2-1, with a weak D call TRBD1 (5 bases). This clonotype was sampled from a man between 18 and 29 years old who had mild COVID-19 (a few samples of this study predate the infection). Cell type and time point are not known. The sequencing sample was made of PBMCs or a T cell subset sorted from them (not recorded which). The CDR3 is CASRKVREAYNEQFF. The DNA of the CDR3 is TGTGCCAGCAGGAAGGTCAGGGAAGCCTACAATGAGCAGTTCTTC.